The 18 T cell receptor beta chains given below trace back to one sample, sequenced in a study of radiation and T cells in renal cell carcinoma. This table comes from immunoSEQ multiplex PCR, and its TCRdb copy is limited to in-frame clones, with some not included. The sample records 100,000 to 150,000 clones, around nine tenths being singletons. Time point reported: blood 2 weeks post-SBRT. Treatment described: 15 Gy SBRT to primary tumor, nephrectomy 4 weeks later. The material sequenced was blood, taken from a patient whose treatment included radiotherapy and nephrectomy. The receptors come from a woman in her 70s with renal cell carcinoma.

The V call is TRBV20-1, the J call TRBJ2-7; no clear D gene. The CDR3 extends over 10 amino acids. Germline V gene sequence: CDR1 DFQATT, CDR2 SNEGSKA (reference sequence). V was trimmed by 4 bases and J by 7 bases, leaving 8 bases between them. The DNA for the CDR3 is TGCAGTGCTATCAAGGAAGAGCAGTACTTC. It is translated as CSAIKEEQYF.

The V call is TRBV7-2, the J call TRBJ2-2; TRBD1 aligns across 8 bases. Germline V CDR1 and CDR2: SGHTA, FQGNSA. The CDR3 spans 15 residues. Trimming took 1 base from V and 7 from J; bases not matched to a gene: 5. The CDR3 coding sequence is TGTGCCAGCAGCTTAGACCCAGGGGGCTACGGGGAGCTGTTTTTT. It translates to CASSLDPGGYGELFF.

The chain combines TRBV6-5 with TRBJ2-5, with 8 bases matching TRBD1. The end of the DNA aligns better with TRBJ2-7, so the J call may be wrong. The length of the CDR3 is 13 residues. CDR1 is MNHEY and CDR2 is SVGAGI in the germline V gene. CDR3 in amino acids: CASRITGGYEQYF. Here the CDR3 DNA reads TGTGCCAGCAGGATAACAGGGGGCTACGAGCAGTACTTC.

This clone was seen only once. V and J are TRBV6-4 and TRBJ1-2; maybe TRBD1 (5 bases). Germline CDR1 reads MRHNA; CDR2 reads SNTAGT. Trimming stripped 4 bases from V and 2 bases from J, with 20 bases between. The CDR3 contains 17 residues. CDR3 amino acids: CASSASDPTAPNYGYTF. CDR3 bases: TGTGCCAGCAGTGCGTCCGACCCGACAGCCCCCAACTATGGCTACACCTTC.

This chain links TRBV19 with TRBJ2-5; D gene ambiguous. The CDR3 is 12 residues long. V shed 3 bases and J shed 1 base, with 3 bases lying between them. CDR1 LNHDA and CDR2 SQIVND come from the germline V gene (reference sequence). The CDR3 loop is CASSMGQETQYF. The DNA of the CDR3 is TGTGCCAGTAGTATGGGCCAAGAGACCCAGTACTTC.

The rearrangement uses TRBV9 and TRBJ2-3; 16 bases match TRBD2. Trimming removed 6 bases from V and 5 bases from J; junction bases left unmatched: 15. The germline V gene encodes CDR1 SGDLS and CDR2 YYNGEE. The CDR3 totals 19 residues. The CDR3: CASTLLPGTSGGAKDTQYF. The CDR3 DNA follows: TGTGCCAGCACCCTCCTTCCGGGGACTAGCGGGGGGGCCAAAGATACGCAGTATTTT. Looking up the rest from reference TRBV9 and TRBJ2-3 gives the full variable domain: DSGVTQTPKHLITATGQRVTLRCSPRSGDLSVYWYQQSLDQGLQFLIQYYNGEERAKGNILERFSAQQFPDLHSELNLSSLELGDSALYFCASTLLPGTSGGAKDTQYFGPGTRLTVL.

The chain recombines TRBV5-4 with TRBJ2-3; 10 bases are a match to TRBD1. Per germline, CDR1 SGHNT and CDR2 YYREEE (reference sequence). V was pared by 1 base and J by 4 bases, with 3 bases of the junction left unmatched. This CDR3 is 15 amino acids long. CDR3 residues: CASSLRTGGSDTQYF. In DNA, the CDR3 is TGTGCCAGCAGCTTGAGGACAGGGGGATCAGATACGCAGTATTTT.

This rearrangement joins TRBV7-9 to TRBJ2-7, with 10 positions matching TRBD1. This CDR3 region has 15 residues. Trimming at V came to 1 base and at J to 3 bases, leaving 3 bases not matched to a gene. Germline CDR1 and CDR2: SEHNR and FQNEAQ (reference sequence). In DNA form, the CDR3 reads TGTGCCAGCAGCTTAGTCGGGACAGGGGTCTACGAGCAGTACTTC. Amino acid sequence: CASSLVGTGVYEQYF.

The CDR3 DNA reads TGTGCCAGCAGCTTAAGGGCGGGGGAATACGAGCAGTACTTC. Protein product: CASSLRAGEYEQYF. The chain combines TRBV7-2 with TRBJ2-7, with TRBD2 matching over 7 bases. There are 14 residues in the CDR3. Germline trimming cut 2 bases from V and 4 bases from J; bases unmatched to any gene: 5. The germline CDR1 and CDR2 sequences are SGHTA and FQGNSA.

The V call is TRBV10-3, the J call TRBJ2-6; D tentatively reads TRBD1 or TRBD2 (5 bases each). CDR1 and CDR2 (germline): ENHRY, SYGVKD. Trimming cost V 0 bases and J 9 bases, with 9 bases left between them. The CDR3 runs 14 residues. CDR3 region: CAISESGTHNVLTF. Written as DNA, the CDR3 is TGTGCCATCAGTGAGTCCGGGACGCACAACGTCCTGACTTTC.

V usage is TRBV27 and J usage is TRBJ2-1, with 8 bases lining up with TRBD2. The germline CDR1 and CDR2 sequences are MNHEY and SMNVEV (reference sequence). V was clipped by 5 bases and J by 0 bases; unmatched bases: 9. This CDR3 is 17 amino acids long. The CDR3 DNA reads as TGTGCCAGCAGTCCTCGACTAGCGCAGAGCTCCTACAATGAGCAGTTCTTC. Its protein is CASSPRLAQSSYNEQFF.

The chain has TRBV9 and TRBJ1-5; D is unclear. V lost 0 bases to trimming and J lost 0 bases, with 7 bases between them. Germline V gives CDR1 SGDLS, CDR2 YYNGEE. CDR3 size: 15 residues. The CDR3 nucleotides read TGTGCCAGCAGCGTAGATGGTTATAGCAATCAGCCCCAGCATTTT. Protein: CASSVDGYSNQPQHF.

The CDR3 loop reads CASSLAYGSSGANVLTF. The CDR3 nucleotides are TGTGCCAGCAGCTTGGCCTACGGGAGCTCTGGGGCCAACGTCCTGACTTTC. The chain has TRBV5-5 and TRBJ2-6, with D possibly being TRBD2 (6 bases). V lost 0 bases and J lost 0, with 10 bases in between. The CDR3 spans 17 residues. The germline CDR1 and CDR2 sequences are SGHKS and YYEKEE (reference sequence).

CDR3 loop: CASSLAGGSGETQYF. Here the CDR3 DNA reads TGTGCCAGCAGCTTAGCCGGGGGCAGTGGGGAGACCCAGTACTTC. This rearrangement joins TRBV7-2 to TRBJ2-5; D possibly uses TRBD1 or TRBD2 (6 bases each). Germline CDR1 and CDR2: SGHTA and FQGNSA. CDR3 length equals 15 residues. V shed 0 bases and J shed 5 bases, with 13 bases lying between them.

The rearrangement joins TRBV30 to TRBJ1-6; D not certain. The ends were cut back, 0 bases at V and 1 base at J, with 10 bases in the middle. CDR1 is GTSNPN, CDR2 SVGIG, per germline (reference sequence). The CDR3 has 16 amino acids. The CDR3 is CAWSVLSASYNSPLHF. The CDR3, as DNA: TGTGCCTGGAGTGTACTCTCGGCTTCCTATAATTCACCCCTCCACTTT.

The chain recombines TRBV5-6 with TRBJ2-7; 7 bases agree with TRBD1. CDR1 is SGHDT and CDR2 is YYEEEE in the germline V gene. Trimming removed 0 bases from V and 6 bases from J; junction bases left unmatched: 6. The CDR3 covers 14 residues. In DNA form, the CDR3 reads TGTGCCAGCAGCTTGGCCAAGACAGGGCTCGAGCAGTACTTC. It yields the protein CASSLAKTGLEQYF.

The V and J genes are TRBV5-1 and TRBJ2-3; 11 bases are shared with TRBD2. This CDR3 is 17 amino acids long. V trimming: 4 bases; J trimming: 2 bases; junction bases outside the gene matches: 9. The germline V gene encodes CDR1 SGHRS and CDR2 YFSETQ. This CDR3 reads CASSVTTSGAPTDTQYF. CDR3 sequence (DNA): TGCGCCAGCAGCGTGACGACTAGCGGGGCACCCACAGATACGCAGTATTTT.

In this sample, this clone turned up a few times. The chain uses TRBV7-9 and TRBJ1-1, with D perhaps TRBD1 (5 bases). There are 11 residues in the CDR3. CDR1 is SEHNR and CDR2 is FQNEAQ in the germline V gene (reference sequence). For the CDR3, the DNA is TGTTCAATAGGGGAGGACACTGAAGCTTTCTTT. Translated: CSIGEDTEAFF.